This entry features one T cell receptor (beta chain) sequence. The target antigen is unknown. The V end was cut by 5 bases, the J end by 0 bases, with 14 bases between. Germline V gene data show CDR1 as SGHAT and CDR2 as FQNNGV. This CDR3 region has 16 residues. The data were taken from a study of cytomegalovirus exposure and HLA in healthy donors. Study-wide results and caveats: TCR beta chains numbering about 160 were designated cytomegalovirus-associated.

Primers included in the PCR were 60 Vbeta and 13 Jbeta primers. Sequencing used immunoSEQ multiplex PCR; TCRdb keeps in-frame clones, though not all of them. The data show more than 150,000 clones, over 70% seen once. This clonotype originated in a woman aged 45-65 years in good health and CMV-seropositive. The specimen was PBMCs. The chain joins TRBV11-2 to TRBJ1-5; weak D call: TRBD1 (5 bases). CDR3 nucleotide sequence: TGTGCCAGCAGCCCCCCCGGTACAGGTAGCAATCAGCCCCAGCATTTT. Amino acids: CASSPPGTGSNQPQHF.